Shown below are 13 T cell receptor beta chains from a single sample sequenced in a study of blood T cell repertoires in COVID-19. Sequenced by immunoSEQ multiplex PCR; TCRdb stores in-frame clones only, minus some. The table lists 130,000 to 150,000 clones, more than 75% of them singletons. Material: peripheral blood. These receptors came from a man aged 60-69 years with active or convalescent COVID-19.

The rearrangement links TRBV27 to TRBJ2-7; possible D gene TRBD1, 7 bases. The V gene's germline CDR1 is MNHEY and CDR2 SMNVEV (reference sequence). CDR3 length: 15 residues. Trimming pared 3 bases from V and 0 bases from J, leaving 12 bases between. CDR3 in DNA: TGTGCCAGCAGTTTGGGGGGACAGACCTCCTACGAGCAGTACTTC. Its protein product is CASSLGGQTSYEQYF.

The chain recombines TRBV9 with TRBJ2-7; TRBD2 aligns across 14 bases. In germline, CDR1 is SGDLS, CDR2 YYNGEE. The CDR3 contains 16 residues. Trimming at V came to 4 bases and at J to 7 bases, leaving 10 bases not matched to a gene. The CDR3 DNA sequence: TGTGCCAGCAGCCCCCGACTAGCGGGAGGGCCATGGGAGCAGTACTTC. Its protein is CASSPRLAGGPWEQYF.

In its sample, this clone was seen a few times. This chain uses TRBV7-9 with TRBJ1-6, with a weak D call TRBD1 (5 bases). The CDR3 contains 14 residues. V was shortened by 4 bases and J by 7 bases, with 11 bases between the two germline ends. Germline CDR1 and CDR2: SEHNR and FQNEAQ (reference sequence). CDR3 residues: CASSSTVTNSPLHF. The CDR3 DNA sequence: TGTGCCAGCAGCTCGACAGTTACGAATTCACCCCTCCACTTT.

This clone was counted a few times. J is TRBJ1-1 and V is TRBV6-2 or TRBV6-3; D might be TRBD1 (5 bases). The CDR3 spans 14 residues. Germline CDR1 MNHEY, CDR2 SVGEGT. Trimming removed 6 bases from V and 6 bases from J, with 17 bases in between. CDR3 nucleotide sequence: TGTGCCAGCAGCATCGACAGAGGAAGAGCTGAAGCTTTCTTT. Translation gives CASSIDRGRAEAFF.

V is TRBV2 and J is TRBJ1-1, with TRBD1 matching 9 bases. Germline lookup yields CDR1 SNHLY and CDR2 FYNNEI. This CDR3 contains 13 residues. V lost 6 bases, J lost 4 bases, and 3 bases stayed unmatched. The CDR3: CASSRTGATEAFF. CDR3 sequence (DNA): TGTGCCAGCAGCCGGACAGGGGCCACTGAAGCTTTCTTT.

This clone was detected once. The chain couples TRBV14 to TRBJ2-7, with D unclear. The germline V and J ends were trimmed by 2 bases and 6 bases, with 14 bases remaining between them. The CDR3 has 14 residues. The V gene's germline CDR1 is SGHDN and CDR2 FVKESK. CDR3 amino acids: CASSQNSWSREQYF. The CDR3 nucleotides read TGTGCCAGCAGCCAAAACAGTTGGTCACGCGAGCAGTACTTC.

The chain couples TRBV29-1 to TRBJ2-5; D might be TRBD1 (6 bases). Germline V gives CDR1 SQVTM, CDR2 ANQGSEA. This CDR3 is 12 amino acids long. Trimming stripped 6 bases from V and 2 bases from J, with 10 bases between. CDR3 in amino acids: CSVAQGQETQYF. In DNA, the CDR3 is TGCAGCGTGGCTCAGGGGCAAGAGACCCAGTACTTC. Combining the CDR3 with reference TRBV29-1 and TRBJ2-5 gives the whole variable domain SAVISQKPSRDICQRGTSLTIQCQVDSQVTMMFWYRQQPGQSLTLIATANQGSEATYESGFVIDKFPISRPNLTFSTLTVSNMSPEDSSIYLCSVAQGQETQYFGPGTRLLVL.

V and J are TRBV27 and TRBJ1-3, with D unresolved. With 6 bases removed from V and 0 bases from J, the gap between germline ends came to 6 bases. The CDR3 spans 13 residues. CDR1 is MNHEY and CDR2 is SMNVEV in the germline V gene (reference sequence). DNA of the CDR3: TGTGCCAGCAGGAGGAGCTCTGGAAACACCATATATTTT. It is translated as CASRRSSGNTIYF.

V gene TRBV18 combines with J gene TRBJ2-7, with TRBD2 identical over 7 bases. With V trimmed by 2 bases and J by 6 bases, 10 bases remained unmatched. The germline V gene encodes CDR1 KGHSH and CDR2 LQKENI. The CDR3 loop spans 15 amino acids. CDR3 bases: TGTGCCAGCTCACCAAGCGTGGGAGGGATGAGCGAGCAGTACTTC. This sequence encodes CASSPSVGGMSEQYF.

V and J are TRBV5-5 and TRBJ1-6; 7 bases are shared with TRBD1. Germline V gene data show CDR1 as SGHKS and CDR2 as YYEKEE (reference sequence). The CDR3 consists of 18 residues. The J segment lost 9 bases and the V segment lost 3 bases, leaving 18 bases of the junction unmatched. CDR3 in DNA: TGTGCCAGCAGCTCGTCGGACGTTAGGGGGCTGTTGGGTTCACCCCTCCACTTT. This gives the protein CASSSSDVRGLLGSPLHF.

This clone occurred once. The chain joins TRBV18 to TRBJ2-7; TRBD1 matches at 10 bases. V gave up 3 bases and J gave up 2 bases; unmatched junction bases: 4. There are 15 residues in the CDR3. Germline lookup yields CDR1 KGHSH and CDR2 LQKENI. CDR3 sequence: CASSPGTGVTYEQYF. In DNA form, the CDR3 reads TGTGCCAGCTCACCGGGGACAGGGGTGACCTACGAGCAGTACTTC.

The CDR3 loop is CSVRIQGDYGYTF. In DNA, the CDR3 is TGCAGCGTCCGGATACAGGGTGACTATGGCTACACCTTC. J is TRBJ1-2 and V is TRBV29-1; maybe TRBD1 (6 bases). Per germline, CDR1 SQVTM and CDR2 ANQGSEA. The ends were cut back, 6 bases at V and 3 bases at J, with 14 bases in the middle. The CDR3 consists of 13 residues.

This clone has just a few counts. V and J are TRBV7-2 and TRBJ1-1; D is unresolved. The germline gives CDR1 SGHTA, CDR2 FQGNSA. The V and J ends lost 5 bases and 5 bases respectively, with 15 bases between them. The CDR3 length is 14 residues. This CDR3 is CASSAMESGTEAFF. The CDR3 DNA sequence: TGTGCCAGCAGCGCGATGGAGAGTGGGACTGAAGCTTTCTTT.